This T cell receptor (beta chain) was identified in a study of cytomegalovirus exposure and HLA in healthy donors. Findings of the study overall: Donors belonging to an Asian-associated ancestry cluster reportedly showed fewer N-insertions in productive TCRs than the roughly 670-donor mean, according to what a later analysis found.

This clone was seen a single time. Its antigen is undetermined. The PCR contained 60 Vbeta and 13 Jbeta primers. TCRdb's copy holds only in-frame clones and misses some; the assay was immunoSEQ multiplex PCR. The sample records around 180,000 clones, more than 65% being singletons. The CDR3 runs 13 residues. The germline gives CDR1 SGHAT, CDR2 FQNNGV. Trimming took off 1 base at V and 3 bases at J, with 4 bases between the two ends. The V call is TRBV11-2, the J call TRBJ1-5; D not resolved. This clonotype was obtained from a woman in her 30s in good health and CMV-seropositive. Sequencing was carried out using PBMCs. For the CDR3, the DNA is TGTGCCAGCAGCTTAGGGCCCAATCAGCCCCAGCATTTT. Translated: CASSLGPNQPQHF. The full variable domain, its missing parts supplied by reference TRBV11-2 and TRBJ1-5, is EAGVAQSPRYKIIEKRQSVAFWCNPISGHATLYWYQQILGQGPKLLIQFQNNGVVDDSQLPKDRFSAERLKGVDSTLKIQPAKLEDSAVYLCASSLGPNQPQHFGDGTRLSIL.